This TCR beta chain was recorded in a study of blood T cell repertoires in COVID-19. This clone was counted many times. The CDR3 length is 16 residues. V gave up 1 base and J gave up 2 bases; unmatched junction bases: 4. The germline V gene has CDR1 SGHDT and CDR2 YYEEEE. Assay used: immunoSEQ multiplex PCR; TCRdb lists only in-frame clones, some missing. The sample carries around 97,000 clones, about 80% recorded once. Sample: peripheral blood. This receptor was identified in a man between 65 and 85 years old with acute or convalescent COVID-19. The V call is TRBV5-6, the J call TRBJ1-4, with 8 bases aligning to TRBD1. CDR3 nucleotides: TGTGCCAGCAGCTTGCCGCGGACAGGGACTAATGAAAAACTGTTTTTT. Translated: CASSLPRTGTNEKLFF.